This T cell receptor beta chain was captured in a study of sequential checkpoint blockade in melanoma (dated by TCRdb to 2018 to 2020). Turning to the overall study: Patients were assigned by 1:1 randomization to either first-line nivolumab followed by ipilimumab (arm A) or ipilimumab followed by nivolumab (arm B). Both trial sequences were followed by maintenance nivolumab.

What this sample's treatment or condition label stands for: randomized to nivolumab then ipilimumab (arm A) or the reverse (arm B). No trial patient had received prior DNA-damaging chemotherapy. Thawed PBMCs were sorted on a FACS Aria II flow cytometer to isolate live CD3+CD8+ cells negative for CD19 and CD56. Samples were obtained from patients with melanoma enrolled in CheckMate 064, a randomized, open-label phase II trial of sequential checkpoint blockade. Peripheral blood mononuclear cells were obtained through leukapheresis, purified using Ficoll-Paque, and frozen in human serum containing roughly 10% DMSO. Purity of sorted blood CD3+CD8+ cells was verified at >95% immediately after sorting, followed by DNA extraction. CDR1 and CDR2, per the germline V gene, are MDHEN and SYDVKM. Trimming leaves V shorter by 5 bases and J shorter by 6 bases, with the junction holding 7 bases beyond the gene matches. Its CDR3 holds 14 amino acids, cysteine through phenylalanine. The only DNA kept is the CDR3, 42 bases in frame from the first base.

On this clone itself: This receptor's antigen is unknown. One base away there is no much larger clone; base qualities are not given.

The immunoSEQ Assay was used to immunosequence TCRbeta CDR3 regions from genomic DNA. Genomic DNA was amplified by bias-controlled multiplex PCR before high-throughput sequencing. Processing in the source paper ran as follows. To quantify the absolute abundance of each unique TCRbeta CDR3 region, the sequences were collapsed and filtered. Clonality, defined as 1 minus Pielou's evenness, was calculated using only productive rearrangements. A previously published method was used to identify clones with significantly greater frequencies in on-treatment samples than in baseline samples. TCRdb's version of the immuneACCESS table is confined to in-frame rearrangements and falls short of the full clone set. An unresolved V gene accounts for under half of the shortfall where checked; the remainder is of unknown origin. V and J calls and clone size are those listed in that table; D and trimming were worked out from the DNA. Present in this sample are approximately 26,000 clones, around 73% of which were seen just once. The ten largest clones take up more than 20% of the sample.

Overall study results and their limits: The model for predicting response that combines TCR metrics with mutation burden needs to be validated in larger, independent patient cohorts.

This TCR was sampled from a human donor with melanoma. Sample: CD8+ T cells sorted from blood (inferred from file names), taken from a patient given nivolumab and ipilimumab in sequence. The sequence joins TRBV28 to TRBJ2-1; TRBD1 aligns with 7 central bases. The nucleotide sequence reads TGTGCCAGCAGTACTTACAGGGGCGGCAATGAGCAGTTCTTC. It is translated as CASSTYRGGNEQFF.